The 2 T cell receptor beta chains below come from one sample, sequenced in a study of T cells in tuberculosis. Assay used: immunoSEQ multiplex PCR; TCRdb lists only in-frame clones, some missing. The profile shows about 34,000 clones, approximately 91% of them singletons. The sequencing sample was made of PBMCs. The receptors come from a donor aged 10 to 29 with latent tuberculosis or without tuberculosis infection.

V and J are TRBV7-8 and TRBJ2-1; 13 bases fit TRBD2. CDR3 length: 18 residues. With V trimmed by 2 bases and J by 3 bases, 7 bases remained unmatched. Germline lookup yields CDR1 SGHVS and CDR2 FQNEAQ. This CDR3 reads CASSLPRTSGSNYNEQFF. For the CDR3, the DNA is TGTGCCAGCAGCTTACCCCGGACTAGCGGGAGCAACTACAATGAGCAGTTCTTC.

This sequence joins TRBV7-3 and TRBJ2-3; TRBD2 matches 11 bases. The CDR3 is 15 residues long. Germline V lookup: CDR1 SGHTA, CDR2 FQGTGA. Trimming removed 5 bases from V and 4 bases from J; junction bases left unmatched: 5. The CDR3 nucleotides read TGTGCCAGCAGCACTAGCGGGAGTGTTTCAGATACGCAGTATTTT. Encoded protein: CASSTSGSVSDTQYF.